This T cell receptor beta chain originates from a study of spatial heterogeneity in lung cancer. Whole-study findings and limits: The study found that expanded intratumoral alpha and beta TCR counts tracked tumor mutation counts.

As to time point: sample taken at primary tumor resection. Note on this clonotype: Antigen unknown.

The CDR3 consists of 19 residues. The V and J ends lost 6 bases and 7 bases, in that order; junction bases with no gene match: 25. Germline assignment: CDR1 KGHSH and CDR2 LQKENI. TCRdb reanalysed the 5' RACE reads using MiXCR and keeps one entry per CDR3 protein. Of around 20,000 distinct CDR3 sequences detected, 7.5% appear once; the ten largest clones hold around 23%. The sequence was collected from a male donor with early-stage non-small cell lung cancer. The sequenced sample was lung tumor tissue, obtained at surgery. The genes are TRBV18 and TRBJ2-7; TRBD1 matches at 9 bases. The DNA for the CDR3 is TGTGCCAGCTCCCTCTATGGACAGGGGAACATCGATCATCTACGGGAGCAGTACTTC. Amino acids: CASSLYGQGNIDHLREQYF.